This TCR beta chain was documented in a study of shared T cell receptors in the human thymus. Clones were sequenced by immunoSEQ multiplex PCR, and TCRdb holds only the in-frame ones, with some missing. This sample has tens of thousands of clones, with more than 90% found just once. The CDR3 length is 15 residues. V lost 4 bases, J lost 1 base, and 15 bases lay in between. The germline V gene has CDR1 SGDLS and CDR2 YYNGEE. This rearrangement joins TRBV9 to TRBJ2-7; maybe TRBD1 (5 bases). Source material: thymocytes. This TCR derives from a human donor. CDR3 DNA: TGTGCCAGCAGCTCCCCACAGGAGCCATCCTACGAGCAGTACTTC. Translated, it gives CASSSPQEPSYEQYF.